This entry lists 17 T cell receptor beta chains sequenced from one sample in a study of T cells in Graves' hyperthyroidism and ophthalmopathy. There were TCR beta CDR3 regions amplified from RNA transcripts. RT-PCR in the first round (using the HTBI primer set) targeted the TCR CDR3. TCRdb ran MiXCR on the multiplex PCR reads and lists one entry per CDR3 protein. The sample consists of about 590,000 distinct CDR3 sequences, approximately 15% of them appearing once. Sequenced material: blood. All receptors come from a woman between 18 and 29 years old with Graves' ophthalmopathy.

This clonotype was seen repeatedly, ten times or more. The chain couples TRBV6-1 to TRBJ2-7; TRBD1 matches 7 bases. V shed 11 bases and J 3 bases; nucleotides not matched to a gene: 7. The CDR3 runs to 12 residues. Germline CDR1 and CDR2: MNHNS and SASEGT. The DNA of the CDR3 is TGTGCCCACGGGACAGCGTACTACGAGCAGTACTTC. Residues: CAHGTAYYEQYF.

This clonotype showed up just a few times. This chain connects TRBV27 to TRBJ2-2; D call uncertain. V gave up 3 bases and J gave up 4 bases, with 6 bases separating them. The CDR3 totals 13 residues. Germline V lookup: CDR1 MNHEY, CDR2 SMNVEV (reference sequence). The CDR3 loop is CASSFKSTGELFF. Written as DNA, the CDR3 is TGTGCCAGCAGTTTCAAAAGCACCGGGGAGCTGTTTTTT.

This clonotype was seen ten or more times. The chain uses TRBV11-3 and TRBJ1-2; 9 nucleotides match TRBD1. From germline, CDR1 is SGHNT and CDR2 YENEEA. V lost 2 bases and J lost 4; bases outside the gene matches: 8. The CDR3 is 16 amino acids. The CDR3 is CASSLQAGTGRYGYTF. CDR3 DNA: TGTGCCAGCAGCTTACAAGCCGGGACAGGGCGCTATGGCTACACCTTC.

This clonotype was seen many times. The V gene is TRBV20-1, the J gene TRBJ2-2; D is perhaps TRBD1 (6 bases). Germline V gene lookup returns CDR1 DFQATT and CDR2 SNEGSKA (reference sequence). The CDR3 covers 16 residues. Trimming took 4 bases from V and 5 from J, leaving 20 bases between them. The CDR3 sequence is CSATPPDRSRTGELFF. In nucleotides, the CDR3 is TGCAGTGCTACCCCCCCCGACAGGTCGAGGACCGGGGAGCTGTTTTTT.

This clonotype was counted at least ten times. The chain combines TRBV12-3 or TRBV12-4 with TRBJ2-7, with TRBD2 as a possible D gene (5 bases). V lost 6 bases and J lost 2, with 14 bases in between. The CDR3 has 14 amino acids. The CDR3 here is CASRKTTRAYEQYF. CDR3 sequence (DNA): TGTGCCAGCAGGAAGACTACACGGGCCTACGAGCAGTACTTC.

The chain has TRBV7-2 and TRBJ2-3; D gene uncertain. Per germline, CDR1 SGHTA and CDR2 FQGNSA. Deletions cut 4 bases from V and 6 bases from J, with 8 bases between. The CDR3 loop spans 12 amino acids. As DNA, the CDR3 is TGTGCCAGCAGCTCATTAGAGGATACGCAGTATTTT. Translation gives CASSSLEDTQYF. Variable domain in full (rest from reference TRBV7-2 and TRBJ2-3): GAGVSQSPSNKVTEKGKDVELRCDPISGHTALYWYRQSLGQGLEFLIYFQGNSAPDKSGLPSDRFSAERTGGSVSTLTIQRTQQEDSAVYLCASSSLEDTQYFGPGTRLTVL.

This clonotype occurred a few times. The V and J genes are TRBV30 and TRBJ1-5, with D tentatively TRBD1 (5 bases). The CDR3 runs 14 residues. The V gene lost 1 base and the J gene lost 11 bases, with 18 bases spanning the gap. The germline gives CDR1 GTSNPN, CDR2 SVGIG (reference sequence). CDR3 in DNA: TGTGCCTGGAGTGATGGGGCAGGCTTGAAGGCCCAGCATTTT. It encodes CAWSDGAGLKAQHF.

This clonotype was observed many times. Its ends do not fully match the called genes, so a read error is possible. The chain links TRBV28 to TRBJ1-1, with D possibly TRBD1 on 6 matching bases. This CDR3 has 15 amino acids. In germline, CDR1 is MDHEN, CDR2 SYDVKM. CDR3 nucleotide sequence: TGTGCCAGCAGTTTAGGGGGCGGCTCGAACCCTGAAGCTTTCTTT. It codes for CASSLGGGSNPEAFF.

This clonotype was found many times. The chain has TRBV12-3 or TRBV12-4 and TRBJ2-7, with 8 bases fitting TRBD2. The length of the CDR3 is 15 residues. With V trimmed by 5 bases and J by 0 bases, 6 bases remained unmatched. CDR3 coding DNA: TGTGCCAGCAGTCAATCCGGGACTAGCTCCTACGAGCAGTACTTC. This encodes CASSQSGTSSYEQYF.

The CDR3 reads CASSLGLAPSNIQYF. CDR3 sequence (DNA): TGTGCCAGCAGCTTAGGACTAGCTCCGTCTAACATTCAGTACTTC. The chain joins TRBV11-3 to TRBJ2-4; 7 bases fit TRBD2. Germline CDR1 reads SGHNT; CDR2 reads YENEEA. The length of the CDR3 is 15 residues. After removal of 1 base from V and 7 bases from J, the junction contained 7 bases not matched to a gene.

This clonotype was seen repeatedly, ten times or more. This chain joins TRBV6-1 and TRBJ2-5; TRBD2 matches 9 bases. Germline V gene sequence: CDR1 MNHNS, CDR2 SASEGT. Trimming took 7 bases from V and 0 from J; bases not matched to a gene: 12. The CDR3 loop spans 17 amino acids. The CDR3 spells CASNALGTSNNQETQYF. CDR3 sequence (DNA): TGTGCCAGCAATGCCCTGGGGACTAGCAACAACCAAGAGACCCAGTACTTC.

This clonotype was recorded at least ten times. This chain joins TRBV7-8 and TRBJ2-1; 15 bases are a match to TRBD2. The CDR3 runs 16 residues. Looked up from germline, CDR1 is SGHVS and CDR2 is FQNEAQ. V was pared by 5 bases and J by 6 bases, with 5 bases of the junction left unmatched. As DNA, the CDR3 is TGTGCCAGCAGCCCCGGGACTAGCGGGAGGTTCAATGAGCAGTTCTTC. This encodes CASSPGTSGRFNEQFF.

Many counts were recorded for this clonotype. The chain couples TRBV3-1 to TRBJ2-1; 14 nucleotides agree with TRBD2. The V segment lost 3 bases and the J segment 9 bases; nucleotides outside the gene matches: 4. CDR1 and CDR2 (germline): LGHDT, YNNKEL (reference sequence). CDR3 length: 15 residues. The CDR3 DNA follows: TGTGCCAGCAGCCAGGGGACTAGCGGGAGTAGTGAGCAGTTCTTC. Its protein product is CASSQGTSGSSEQFF.

This clonotype was counted only a few times. The V gene is TRBV19, the J gene TRBJ2-5, with TRBD2 as a possible D gene (5 bases). Trimming left V 5 bases short and J 2 bases short, with 18 bases between. The CDR3 is 16 amino acids. The germline CDR1 and CDR2 sequences are LNHDA and SQIVND (reference sequence). CDR3 amino acids: CASSDGVLLAQETQYF. The CDR3 coding sequence is TGTGCCAGTAGTGACGGGGTTCTCTTGGCTCAAGAGACCCAGTACTTC.

This clonotype appeared many times. The chain has TRBV11-1 and TRBJ2-7; D tentatively fits TRBD1 or TRBD2 (5 bases each). The V end was cut by 5 bases, the J end by 2 bases, with 13 bases between. The CDR3 loop spans 14 amino acids. Per the germline V gene, CDR1 is SGHAT and CDR2 is FQDESV (reference sequence). CDR3 sequence: CASSPFRGTYEQYF. CDR3 bases: TGTGCCAGCAGCCCATTTCGGGGCACCTACGAGCAGTACTTC. Filled out from reference TRBV11-1 and TRBJ2-7, the complete variable domain reads EAEVAQSPRYKITEKSQAVAFWCDPISGHATLYWYRQILGQGPELLVQFQDESVVDDSQLPKDRFSAERLKGVDSTLKIQPAELGDSAMYLCASSPFRGTYEQYFGPGTRLTVT.

The CDR3 is CAWSDSRTVPGGGQFF. The CDR3 region has the DNA TGTGCCTGGAGTGACAGCAGGACAGTGCCCGGGGGGGGGCAGTTCTTC. The chain employs TRBV30 and TRBJ2-1; 8 nucleotides align to TRBD2. V lost 1 base to trimming and J lost 12 bases; unmatched junction nucleotides: 17. CDR1 is GTSNPN, CDR2 SVGIG, per germline (reference sequence). The CDR3 contains 16 residues.

With regard to this clonotype: Germline is not matched at one junction end, which may reflect a read error. This sequence joins TRBV6-1 and TRBJ2-7; the match to TRBD1 covers 8 bases. The CDR3 covers 12 residues. CDR1 and CDR2 (germline): MNHNS, SASEGT. CDR3 sequence (DNA): TGTGCTATCGGACAGGGCCGGTACGAGCAGCACTTC. Translation gives CAIGQGRYEQHF.